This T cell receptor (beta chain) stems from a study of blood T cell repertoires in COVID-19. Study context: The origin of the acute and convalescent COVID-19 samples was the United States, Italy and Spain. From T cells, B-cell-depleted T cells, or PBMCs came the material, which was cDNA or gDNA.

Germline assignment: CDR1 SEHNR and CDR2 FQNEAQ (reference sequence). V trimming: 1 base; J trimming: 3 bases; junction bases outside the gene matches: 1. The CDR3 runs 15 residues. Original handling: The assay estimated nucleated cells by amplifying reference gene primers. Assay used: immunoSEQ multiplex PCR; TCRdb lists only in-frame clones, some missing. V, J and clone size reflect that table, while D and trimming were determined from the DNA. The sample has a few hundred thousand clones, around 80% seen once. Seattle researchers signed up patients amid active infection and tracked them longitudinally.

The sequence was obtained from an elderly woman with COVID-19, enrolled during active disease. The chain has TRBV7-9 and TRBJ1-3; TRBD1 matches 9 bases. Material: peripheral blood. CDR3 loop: CASSLDRGLGNTIYF. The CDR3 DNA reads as TGTGCCAGCAGCTTAGACAGGGGGCTTGGAAACACCATATATTTT. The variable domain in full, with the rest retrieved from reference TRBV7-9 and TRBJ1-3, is DTGVSQNPRHKITKRGQNVTFRCDPISEHNRLYWYRQTLGQGPEFLTYFQNEAQLEKSRLLSDRFSAERPKGSFSTLEIQRTEQGDSAMYLCASSLDRGLGNTIYFGEGSWLTVV.